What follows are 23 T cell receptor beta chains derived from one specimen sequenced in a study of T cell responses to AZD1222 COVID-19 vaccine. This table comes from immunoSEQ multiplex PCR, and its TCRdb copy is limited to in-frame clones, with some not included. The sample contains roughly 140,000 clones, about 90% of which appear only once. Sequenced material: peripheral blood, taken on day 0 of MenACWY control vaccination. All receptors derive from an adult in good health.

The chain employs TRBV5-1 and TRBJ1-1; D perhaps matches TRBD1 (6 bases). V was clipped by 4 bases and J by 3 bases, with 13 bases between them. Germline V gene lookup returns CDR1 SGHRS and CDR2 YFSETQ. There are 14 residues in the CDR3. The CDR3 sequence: CASSLGTHDTEAFF. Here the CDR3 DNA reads TGCGCCAGCAGCCTCGGGACACATGACACTGAAGCTTTCTTT.

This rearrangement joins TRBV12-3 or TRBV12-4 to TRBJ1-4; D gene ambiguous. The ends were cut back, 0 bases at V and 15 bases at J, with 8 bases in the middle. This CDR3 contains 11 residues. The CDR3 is CASSLAATMFF. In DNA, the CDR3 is TGTGCCAGCAGTTTAGCTGCGACAATGTTTTTT.

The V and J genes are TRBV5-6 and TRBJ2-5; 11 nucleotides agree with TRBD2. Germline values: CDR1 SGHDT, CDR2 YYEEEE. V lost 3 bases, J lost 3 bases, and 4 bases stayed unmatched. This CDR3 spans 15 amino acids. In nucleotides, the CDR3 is TGTGCCAGCAGCTGGGGGACTAGCGGTAAAGAGACCCAGTACTTC. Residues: CASSWGTSGKETQYF.

CDR3 loop: CASSIQGDAGAEAFF. The CDR3 DNA sequence: TGTGCCAGTAGTATCCAGGGGGACGCGGGGGCTGAAGCTTTCTTT. This chain links TRBV19 with TRBJ1-1; 7 positions agree with TRBD1. The trim removed 3 bases at V and 6 bases at J, leaving 10 bases unmatched. Germline CDR1 is LNHDA and CDR2 is SQIVND (reference sequence). The CDR3 contains 15 residues.

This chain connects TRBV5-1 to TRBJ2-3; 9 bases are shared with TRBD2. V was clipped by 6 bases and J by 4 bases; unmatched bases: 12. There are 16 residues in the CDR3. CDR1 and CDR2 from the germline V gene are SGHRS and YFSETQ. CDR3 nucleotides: TGCGCCAGCACCCCGGGGTTAGCGGGGGCCGCAGATACGCAGTATTTT. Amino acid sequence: CASTPGLAGAADTQYF.

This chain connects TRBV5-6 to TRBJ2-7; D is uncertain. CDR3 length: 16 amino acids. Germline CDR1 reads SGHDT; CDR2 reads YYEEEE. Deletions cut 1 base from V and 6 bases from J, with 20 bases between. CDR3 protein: CASSLFLGRQTSEQYF. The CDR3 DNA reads TGTGCCAGCAGCTTGTTCTTAGGCAGGCAGACCTCCGAGCAGTACTTC.

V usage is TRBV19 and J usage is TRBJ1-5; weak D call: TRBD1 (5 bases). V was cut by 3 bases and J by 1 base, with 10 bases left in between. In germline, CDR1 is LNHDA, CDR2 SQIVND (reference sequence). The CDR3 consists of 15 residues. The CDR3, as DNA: TGTGCCAGTAGTATGGGACTGACAAGCAATCAGCCCCAGCATTTT. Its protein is CASSMGLTSNQPQHF.

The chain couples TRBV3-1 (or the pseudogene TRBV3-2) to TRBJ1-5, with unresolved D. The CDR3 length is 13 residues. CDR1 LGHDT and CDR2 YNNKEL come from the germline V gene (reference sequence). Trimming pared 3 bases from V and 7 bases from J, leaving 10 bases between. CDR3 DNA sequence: TGTGCCAGCAGCCATGGCTCTGGACAGCCCCAGCATTTT. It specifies CASSHGSGQPQHF.

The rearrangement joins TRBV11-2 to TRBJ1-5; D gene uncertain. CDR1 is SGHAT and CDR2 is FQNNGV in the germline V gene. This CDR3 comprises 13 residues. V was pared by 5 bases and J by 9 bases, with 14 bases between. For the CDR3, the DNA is TGTGCCAGCAGCCTTGGTTTTTCGGGGCCCCAGCATTTT. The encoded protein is CASSLGFSGPQHF.

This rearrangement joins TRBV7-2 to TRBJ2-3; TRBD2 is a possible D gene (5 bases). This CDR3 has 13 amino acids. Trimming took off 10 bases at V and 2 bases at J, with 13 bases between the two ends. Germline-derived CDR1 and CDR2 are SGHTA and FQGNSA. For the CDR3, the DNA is TGTGCCACGACCCCGGGGTCCACAGATACGCAGTATTTT. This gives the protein CATTPGSTDTQYF.

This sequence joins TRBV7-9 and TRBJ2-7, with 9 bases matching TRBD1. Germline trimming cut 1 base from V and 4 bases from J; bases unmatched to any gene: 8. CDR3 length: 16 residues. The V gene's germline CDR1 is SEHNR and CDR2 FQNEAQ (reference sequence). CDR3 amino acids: CASSLGFRTGDYEQYF. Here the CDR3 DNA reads TGTGCCAGCAGCTTAGGGTTTCGGACAGGGGATTACGAGCAGTACTTC.

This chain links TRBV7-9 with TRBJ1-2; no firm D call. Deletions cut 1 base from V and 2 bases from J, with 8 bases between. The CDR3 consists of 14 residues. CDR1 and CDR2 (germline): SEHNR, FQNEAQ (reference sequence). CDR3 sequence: CASSLGAENYGYTF. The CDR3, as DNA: TGTGCCAGCAGCTTAGGAGCGGAGAACTATGGCTACACCTTC.

The CDR3 sequence is CASLRTGGEGYGYTF. CDR3 in DNA: TGTGCCAGCCTGAGGACAGGGGGCGAGGGCTATGGCTACACCTTC. The chain carries TRBV28 and TRBJ1-2; 11 bases are shared with TRBD1. The CDR3 is 15 amino acids. The germline CDR1 and CDR2 sequences are MDHEN and SYDVKM. V trimming: 8 bases; J trimming: 4 bases; junction bases outside the gene matches: 9.

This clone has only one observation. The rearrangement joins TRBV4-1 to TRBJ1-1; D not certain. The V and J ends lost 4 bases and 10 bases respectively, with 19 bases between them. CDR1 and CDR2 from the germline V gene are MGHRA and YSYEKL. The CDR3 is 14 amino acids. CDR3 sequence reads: CASSPSQARTRAFF. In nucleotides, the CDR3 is TGCGCCAGCAGCCCCTCCCAGGCGAGAACCCGAGCTTTCTTT.

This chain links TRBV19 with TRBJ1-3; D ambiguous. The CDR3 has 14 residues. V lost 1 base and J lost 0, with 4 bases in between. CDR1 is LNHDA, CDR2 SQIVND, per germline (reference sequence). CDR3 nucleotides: TGTGCCAGTAGTATAGGTATCTCTGGAAACACCATATATTTT. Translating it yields CASSIGISGNTIYF.

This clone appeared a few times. The DNA for the CDR3 is TGTGCCAGCAGCGCGCGGACAGAGGATGGCTACACCTTC. Amino acid sequence: CASSARTEDGYTF. The V and J genes are TRBV7-9 and TRBJ1-2; a possible D gene is TRBD1 (6 bases). Per germline, CDR1 SEHNR and CDR2 FQNEAQ (reference sequence). Trimming took off 5 bases at V and 6 bases at J, with 13 bases between the two ends. This CDR3 contains 13 residues.

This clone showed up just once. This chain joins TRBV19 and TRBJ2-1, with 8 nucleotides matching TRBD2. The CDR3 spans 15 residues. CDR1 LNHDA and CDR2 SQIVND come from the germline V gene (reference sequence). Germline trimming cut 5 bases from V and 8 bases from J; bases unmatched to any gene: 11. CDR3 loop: CASSFSSGRGHEQFF. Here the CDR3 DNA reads TGTGCCAGTAGTTTTTCCAGCGGGAGAGGACATGAGCAGTTCTTC.

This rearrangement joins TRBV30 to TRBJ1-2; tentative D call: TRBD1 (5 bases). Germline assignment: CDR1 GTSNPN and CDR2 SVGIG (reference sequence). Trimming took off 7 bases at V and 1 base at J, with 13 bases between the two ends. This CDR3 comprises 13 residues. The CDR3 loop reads CAYWDRNNYGYTF. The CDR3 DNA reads TGTGCCTACTGGGACCGAAATAACTATGGCTACACCTTC.

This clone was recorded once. This CDR3 is CASSIRIYSNQPQHF. CDR3 coding DNA: TGTGCCAGTAGTATAAGGATATATAGCAATCAGCCCCAGCATTTT. The rearrangement uses TRBV19 and TRBJ1-5; D ambiguous. Trimming took off 2 bases at V and 0 bases at J, with 8 bases between the two ends. The length of the CDR3 is 15 residues. CDR1 is LNHDA, CDR2 SQIVND, per germline (reference sequence).

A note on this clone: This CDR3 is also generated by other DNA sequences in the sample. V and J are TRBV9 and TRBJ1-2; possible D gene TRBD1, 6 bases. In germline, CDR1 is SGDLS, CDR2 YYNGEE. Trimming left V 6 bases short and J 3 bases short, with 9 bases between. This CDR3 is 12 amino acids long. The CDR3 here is CASKGGDYGYTF. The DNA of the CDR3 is TGTGCCAGCAAAGGGGGGGACTATGGCTACACCTTC.

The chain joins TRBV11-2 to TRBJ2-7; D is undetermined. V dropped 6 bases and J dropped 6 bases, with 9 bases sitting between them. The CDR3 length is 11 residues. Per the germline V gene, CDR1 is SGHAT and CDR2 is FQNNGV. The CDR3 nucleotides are TGTGCCAGCAGATCATGGGGCGAGCAGTACTTC. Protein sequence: CASRSWGEQYF.

CDR3 sequence reads: CASSLRQGSGYTF. CDR3 sequence (DNA): TGTGCCAGCAGTTTACGACAGGGCTCTGGCTACACCTTC. The chain links TRBV12-3 or TRBV12-4 to TRBJ1-2; 7 bases align to TRBD1. The CDR3 loop spans 13 amino acids. The ends lost 2 bases at V and 7 bases at J; junction bases unmatched: 4.

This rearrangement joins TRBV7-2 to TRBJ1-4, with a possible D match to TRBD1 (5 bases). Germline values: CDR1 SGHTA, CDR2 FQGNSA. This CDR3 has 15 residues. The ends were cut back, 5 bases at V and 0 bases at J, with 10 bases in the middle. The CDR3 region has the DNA TGTGCCAGCAGCAAAGGGGACGCAACTAATGAAAAACTGTTTTTT. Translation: CASSKGDATNEKLFF.